This entry lists 11 T cell receptor beta chains sequenced from one sample in a study of OX40 agonist ivuxolimab in advanced cancers. Clones were read by immunoSEQ multiplex PCR, and TCRdb kept only the in-frame ones, dropping some. The sample contains 70,000 to 95,000 clones, 80% to 90% of which appear only once. This material consisted of CD4+ or CD8+ T cells sorted from blood, taken in a trial of the OX40 agonist ivuxolimab. The receptor set was obtained from an adult with an advanced solid tumor such as melanoma, head and neck, liver or kidney cancer.

The rearrangement uses TRBV28 and TRBJ1-4; 7 bases are a match to TRBD1. This CDR3 has 14 amino acids. With V trimmed by 2 bases and J by 9 bases, 6 bases remained unmatched. Germline loops: CDR1 MDHEN, CDR2 SYDVKM. This CDR3 is CASSLGGQTKKLFF. The CDR3 DNA reads TGTGCCAGCAGTTTAGGGGGACAGACCAAAAAACTGTTTTTT.

The rearrangement joins TRBV5-6 to TRBJ1-4; D remains unclear. Germline loops: CDR1 SGHDT, CDR2 YYEEEE. V shed 0 bases and J shed 10 bases, with 16 bases lying between them. The CDR3 extends over 15 amino acids. CDR3 bases: TGTGCCAGCAGCTTGGGCTATGGTTATGGTGTAAAACTGTTTTTT. This gives the protein CASSLGYGYGVKLFF.

The rearrangement links TRBV10-3 to TRBJ2-1, with 11 bases lining up with TRBD2. CDR3 length equals 16 residues. Trimming took 4 bases from V and 6 from J; bases not matched to a gene: 8. Germline loops: CDR1 ENHRY, CDR2 SYGVKD. CDR3 DNA sequence: TGTGCCATCAGTGGACCGGGACTAGCGGAACGCAATGAGCAGTTCTTC. Encoded protein: CAISGPGLAERNEQFF.

The chain has TRBV28 and TRBJ1-3, with D possibly being TRBD1 (6 bases). V was cut by 6 bases and J by 8 bases, with 14 bases left in between. The CDR3 consists of 13 residues. The V gene's germline CDR1 is MDHEN and CDR2 SYDVKM. The chain's CDR3 is CASRQGLSYTIYF. DNA for the CDR3: TGTGCCAGCAGACAGGGATTGTCTTACACCATATATTTT. Full variable domain (remainder filled in from reference TRBV28 and TRBJ1-3): DVKVTQSSRYLVKRTGEKVFLECVQDMDHENMFWYRQDPGLGLRLIYFSYDVKMKEKGDIPEGYSVSREKKERFSLILESASTNQTSMYLCASRQGLSYTIYFGEGSWLTVV.

This chain uses TRBV25-1 with TRBJ2-3, with D tentatively TRBD1 (6 bases). Germline values: CDR1 MGHDK, CDR2 SYGVNS. The CDR3 runs 15 residues. The ends were cut back, 6 bases at V and 3 bases at J, with 16 bases in the middle. The CDR3 sequence is CASRADRMDTDTQYF. The DNA of the CDR3 is TGTGCCAGCAGGGCGGACAGAATGGATACAGATACGCAGTATTTT.

This sequence joins TRBV30 and TRBJ2-1; 9 nucleotides match TRBD2. The CDR3 spans 16 residues. CDR1 is GTSNPN and CDR2 is SVGIG in the germline V gene (reference sequence). V lost 2 bases, J lost 7 bases, and 12 bases stayed unmatched. The CDR3 coding sequence is TGTGCCTGGAGTCGGTTCGGGACTAGCCAGGGTAATGAGCAGTTCTTC. This translates into CAWSRFGTSQGNEQFF.

The V and J genes are TRBV4-2 and TRBJ2-7; TRBD1 matches 8 bases. V shed 4 bases, J shed 3 bases, and the junction held 8 bases outside the gene matches. The CDR3 length is 15 residues. Germline V gives CDR1 LGHNA, CDR2 YNFKEQ. DNA of the CDR3: TGTGCCAGCAGCCTTGGGACAGGAGAAGTCTACGAGCAGTACTTC. Translated: CASSLGTGEVYEQYF.

There are a few counts of this clone. The chain links TRBV12-5 to TRBJ2-1; 12 positions match TRBD1. J was trimmed by 0 bases and V by 9 bases; bases with no gene match: 12. The CDR3 has 18 amino acids. Germline V lookup: CDR1 LGHNT, CDR2 FRNRAP. This chain's CDR3 is CASHSGTGGSSSYNEQFF. CDR3 bases: TGTGCTAGCCACTCCGGGACAGGGGGCTCAAGCTCCTACAATGAGCAGTTCTTC.

A few counts support this clone. The chain recombines TRBV6-6 with TRBJ1-6; TRBD1 aligns across 8 bases. V trimming: 6 bases; J trimming: 0 bases; junction bases outside the gene matches: 1. The CDR3 totals 15 residues. Germline-derived CDR1 and CDR2 are MNHNY and SVGAGI (reference sequence). In nucleotides, the CDR3 is TGTGCCAGCAGGGGACAGGACTCCTATAATTCACCCCTCCACTTT. It translates to CASRGQDSYNSPLHF.

J is TRBJ1-5 and V is TRBV19, with D possibly matching TRBD1 (6 bases). The CDR3 loop spans 15 amino acids. Germline V CDR1 and CDR2: LNHDA, SQIVND (reference sequence). With 5 bases removed from V and 7 bases from J, the gap between germline ends came to 18 bases. This CDR3 reads CASSPQGRLPQPQHF. CDR3 bases: TGTGCCAGTAGTCCTCAGGGGAGATTACCCCAGCCCCAGCATTTT.

In DNA, the CDR3 is TGTGCCAGCAGTTTAATCCTAGGGGACTATGGCTACACCTTC. Its translation is CASSLILGDYGYTF. The chain carries TRBV28 and TRBJ1-2, with TRBD1 as a possible D gene (5 bases). The germline gives CDR1 MDHEN, CDR2 SYDVKM. The CDR3 loop spans 14 amino acids. Trimming stripped 2 bases from V and 3 bases from J, with 10 bases between.